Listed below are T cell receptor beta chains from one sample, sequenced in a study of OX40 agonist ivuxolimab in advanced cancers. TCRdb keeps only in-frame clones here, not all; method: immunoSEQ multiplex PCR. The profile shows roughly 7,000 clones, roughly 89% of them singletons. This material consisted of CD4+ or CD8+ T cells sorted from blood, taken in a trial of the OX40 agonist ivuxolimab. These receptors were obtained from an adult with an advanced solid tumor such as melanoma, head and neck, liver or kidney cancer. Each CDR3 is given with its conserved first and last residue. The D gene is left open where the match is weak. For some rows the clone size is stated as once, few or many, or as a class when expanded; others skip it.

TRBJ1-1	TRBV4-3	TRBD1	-	TGCGCCAGCAGCCATGATCTGGACAGGGTGGTAAAAGCTTTCTTT	CASSHDLDRVVKAFF
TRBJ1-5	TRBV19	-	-	TGTGCCAGTAGTATTTCGGGGGGCAATCAGCCCCAGCATTTT	CASSISGGNQPQHF
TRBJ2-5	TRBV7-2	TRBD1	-	TGTGCCAGCAGACGACAGGGTTGGGAAGAGACCCAGTACTTC	CASRRQGWEETQYF
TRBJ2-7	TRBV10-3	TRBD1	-	TGTGCCATCAGTGAACAGGGGGCCCCTCGAGAGCAGTACTTC	CAISEQGAPREQYF
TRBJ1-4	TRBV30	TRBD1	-	TGTGCCTGGAGTGAGGGACAGGGGACACCTAATGAAAAACTGTTTTTT	CAWSEGQGTPNEKLFF
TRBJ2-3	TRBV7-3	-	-	TGTGCCAGCAGCTTGTGGGGGTTCAGCACAGATACGCAGTATTTT	CASSLWGFSTDTQYF
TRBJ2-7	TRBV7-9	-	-	TGTGCCAGCAGCTTACGACTCGGGGACGAGCAGTACTTC	CASSLRLGDEQYF
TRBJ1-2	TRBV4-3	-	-	TGCGCCAGCAGCCAAGATGGGAAAGGGGGCTACACCTTC	CASSQDGKGGYTF
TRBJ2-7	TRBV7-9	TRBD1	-	TGTGCCAGCAGCTTAGGACAGGGGGCCCACGAGCAGTACTTC	CASSLGQGAHEQYF
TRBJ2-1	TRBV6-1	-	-	TGTGCCAGCAGTGCCCGACAAAGCAATTACAATGAGCAGTTCTTC	CASSARQSNYNEQFF
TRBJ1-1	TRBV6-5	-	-	TGTGCCAGCAGTTACTCCCCCGGGGGGGTGGGGGAAGCTTTCTTT	CASSYSPGGVGEAFF
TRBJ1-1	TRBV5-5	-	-	TGTGCCAGCAGGAGGGAAGGCGCGAACACTGAAGCTTTCTTT	CASRREGANTEAFF
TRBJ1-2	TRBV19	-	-	TGTGCCAGTAGCCCCGTGGGGGCAGATAGCTATGGCTACACCTTC	CASSPVGADSYGYTF
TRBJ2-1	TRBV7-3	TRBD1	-	TGTGCCAGCAGCTCGGGACAGGGGAAGAATGAGCAGTTCTTC	CASSSGQGKNEQFF
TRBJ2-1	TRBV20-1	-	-	TGCAGTGCTTCAGACAATGAGCAGTTCTTC	CSASDNEQFF
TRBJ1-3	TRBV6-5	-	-	TGTGCCAGCAGAACCTCTAGGACTGGAAACACCATATATTTT	CASRTSRTGNTIYF
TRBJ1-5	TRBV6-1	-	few	TGTGCCAGCAGCGGAACGACAGGTCAGCCCCAGCATTTT	CASSGTTGQPQHF
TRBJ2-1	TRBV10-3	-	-	TGTGCCATCAGTCCTCGTACAGGGACCTACAATGAGCAGTTCTTC	CAISPRTGTYNEQFF
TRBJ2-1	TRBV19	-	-	TGTGCCAGTAGCTCCCTGGCTCACTCCTACAATGAGCAGTTCTTC	CASSSLAHSYNEQFF
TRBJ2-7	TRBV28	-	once	TGTGCCAGCAGTTCCGCCCGCAAGGGAACCTACGAGCAGTACTTC	CASSSARKGTYEQYF
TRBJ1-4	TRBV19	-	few	TGTGCCAGTAGTAGGGGAGGCAGTGAAAAACTGTTTTTT	CASSRGGSEKLFF
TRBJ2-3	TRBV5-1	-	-	TGCGCCAGCAACCCAATAACAGGGAGCCCCACAGATACGCAGTATTTT	CASNPITGSPTDTQYF
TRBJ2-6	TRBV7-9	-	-	TGTGCCAGCAGCTTAGGAGCTGGGGCCAACGTCCTGACTTTC	CASSLGAGANVLTF
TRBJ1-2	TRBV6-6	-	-	TGTGCCAGCAGGCAGACTGGGACAAGTTATGGCTACACCTTC	CASRQTGTSYGYTF
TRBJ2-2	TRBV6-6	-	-	TGTGCCAGCACTTACGGGGGGAACACCGGGGAGCTGTTTTTT	CASTYGGNTGELFF
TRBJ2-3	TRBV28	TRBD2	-	TGTGCCAGCAGTTCGGGGCTAGCGGGAATATCAGATACGCAGTATTTT	CASSSGLAGISDTQYF
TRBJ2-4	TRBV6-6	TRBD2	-	TGTGCCAGCAGCCGCAGCGGGAGTCGGGGAAACATTCAGTACTTC	CASSRSGSRGNIQYF
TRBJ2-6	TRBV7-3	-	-	TGTGCCAGCAGCTTAACAGCGTCTGGGGCCAACGTCCTGACTTTC	CASSLTASGANVLTF
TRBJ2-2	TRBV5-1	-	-	TGCGCCAGCAGCCCGCGGGACTCCACCGGGGAGCTGTTTTTT	CASSPRDSTGELFF
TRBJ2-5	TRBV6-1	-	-	TGTGCCAGCACCGGTTGGGCCGCGGGGGCGGAGACCCAGTACTTC	CASTGWAAGAETQYF
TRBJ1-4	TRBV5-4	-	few	TGTGCCAGCAGCTTGGCCTTTAATGAAAAACTGTTTTTT	CASSLAFNEKLFF
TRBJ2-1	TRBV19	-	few	TGTGCCAGTAGTATTGTCGGGATGGGGAATGAGCAGTTCTTC	CASSIVGMGNEQFF
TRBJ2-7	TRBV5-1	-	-	TGCGCCAGCAGCCGAGCGGGACAGACTCGGGACGAGCAGTACTTC	CASSRAGQTRDEQYF
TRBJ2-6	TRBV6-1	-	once	TGTGCCAGCACTGGGGCCAACGTCCTGACTTTC	CASTGANVLTF